The 21 T cell receptor beta chains given below trace back to one sample, sequenced in a study of blood T cell repertoires in COVID-19. TCRdb's copy holds only in-frame clones and misses some; the assay was immunoSEQ multiplex PCR. Of fewer than 110,000 clones in the sample, roughly 88% were seen once. Sequencing was carried out using peripheral blood. The origin of the receptors is a human donor in a cohort sampled during active COVID-19.

This sequence joins TRBV9 and TRBJ2-1, with 10 bases fitting TRBD2. The V segment lost 0 bases and the J segment 5 bases; nucleotides outside the gene matches: 17. CDR1 SGDLS and CDR2 YYNGEE come from the germline V gene. CDR3 length: 20 amino acids. CDR3 in amino acids: CASSVVQGGASGSRNNEQFF. The CDR3 DNA reads as TGTGCCAGCAGCGTAGTACAGGGGGGCGCTAGCGGGAGTAGGAACAATGAGCAGTTCTTC.

The rearrangement uses TRBV9 and TRBJ2-1; 7 bases fit TRBD1. CDR1 and CDR2 (germline): SGDLS, YYNGEE. The V gene end was trimmed by 4 bases and the J gene end by 8 bases; junction bases not matched to a gene: 9. The CDR3 has 14 amino acids. The CDR3 coding sequence is TGTGCCAGCAGCTCGAGGACAGGTCGATATGAGCAGTTCTTC. Translation gives CASSSRTGRYEQFF.

The rearrangement joins TRBV5-1 to TRBJ1-5; D perhaps matches TRBD1 (5 bases). The CDR3 is made up of 14 amino acids. The germline V and J ends were trimmed by 0 bases and 7 bases, with 11 bases remaining between them. The germline gives CDR1 SGHRS, CDR2 YFSETQ. The CDR3 coding sequence is TGCGCCAGCAGCTTGGGGTACGGGGGGCAGCCCCAGCATTTT. Protein sequence: CASSLGYGGQPQHF.

This chain joins TRBV19 and TRBJ1-5; no clear D gene. In germline, CDR1 is LNHDA, CDR2 SQIVND (reference sequence). Trimming shortened V by 3 bases and J by 4 bases, and 16 bases separated the two germline ends. CDR3 size: 16 residues. The CDR3 DNA follows: TGTGCCAGTAGTATCTCTCCGGTCGTTGTTAATCAGCCCCAGCATTTT. Translation gives CASSISPVVVNQPQHF.

The chain couples TRBV29-1 to TRBJ2-2; TRBD2 matches 13 bases. There are 15 residues in the CDR3. The ends lost 6 bases at V and 4 bases at J; junction bases unmatched: 5. Germline assignment: CDR1 SQVTM and CDR2 ANQGSEA. CDR3 sequence: CSVGTSGKGTGELFF. The CDR3 coding sequence is TGCAGCGTGGGGACTAGCGGGAAAGGCACCGGGGAGCTGTTTTTT.

This rearrangement joins TRBV29-1 to TRBJ2-7, with 10 bases identical to TRBD1. V lost 4 bases and J lost 6; bases outside the gene matches: 3. From germline, CDR1 is SQVTM and CDR2 ANQGSEA. This CDR3 contains 12 residues. The DNA of the CDR3 is TGCAGCGTTGGACAGGGGGCCTCCGAGCAGTACTTC. Protein: CSVGQGASEQYF.

J is TRBJ1-2 and V is TRBV5-6, with D hard to call. This CDR3 region has 13 residues. From germline, CDR1 is SGHDT and CDR2 YYEEEE. V lost 2 bases and J lost 1, with 6 bases in between. The CDR3 DNA reads TGTGCCAGCAGCTTCGGAGTTAACTATGGCTACACCTTC. Translation: CASSFGVNYGYTF.

V and J are TRBV7-3 and TRBJ2-3, with 10 nucleotides matching TRBD2. This CDR3 contains 15 residues. Unmatched junction bases numbered 6, after V lost 5 bases and J lost 4 bases. The germline gives CDR1 SGHTA, CDR2 FQGTGA. CDR3 protein: CASSPASGGADTQYF. DNA for the CDR3: TGTGCCAGCAGCCCTGCGAGCGGGGGGGCAGATACGCAGTATTTT.

This clone was seen many times. V and J are TRBV11-3 and TRBJ2-2; D is possibly TRBD1 (6 bases). Germline assignment: CDR1 SGHNT and CDR2 YENEEA. The CDR3 is 15 amino acids. V was pared by 3 bases and J by 3 bases, with 11 bases between. CDR3 loop: CASSLGASDTGELFF. Written as DNA, the CDR3 is TGTGCCAGCAGCTTGGGGGCCAGCGACACCGGGGAGCTGTTTTTT.

The CDR3 reads CASSPRDRASYEQYF. CDR3 coding DNA: TGTGCCAGCAGCCCCCGGGACAGGGCCTCCTACGAGCAGTACTTC. V and J are TRBV3-1 (or the pseudogene TRBV3-2) and TRBJ2-7, with 9 bases lining up with TRBD1. The CDR3 is 15 residues long. J gave up 0 bases and V 4 bases, and 4 bases lay outside the gene matches. Germline lookup yields CDR1 LGHDT and CDR2 YNNKEL (reference sequence).

The genes are TRBV27 and TRBJ2-7; 8 bases fit TRBD1. Germline V gives CDR1 MNHEY, CDR2 SMNVEV (reference sequence). CDR3 length: 13 residues. Losses at the gene ends were 6 bases for V and 0 bases for J; bases not matched to a gene: 1. CDR3 amino acids: CASRGTGSYEQYF. The CDR3 region has the DNA TGTGCCAGCAGGGGGACAGGCTCCTACGAGCAGTACTTC.

The gene calls are TRBV19 and TRBJ2-5, with D perhaps TRBD2 (6 bases). Germline CDR1 is LNHDA and CDR2 is SQIVND (reference sequence). With 5 bases removed from V and 3 bases from J, the gap between germline ends came to 16 bases. The CDR3 is made up of 15 amino acids. The CDR3 DNA sequence: TGTGCCAGTAGTGGGGAGGCGACGCCAGAAGAGACCCAGTACTTC. Encoded protein: CASSGEATPEETQYF.

There are a few counts of this clone. V is TRBV14 and J is TRBJ1-2; D gene ambiguous. CDR1 and CDR2 from the germline V gene are SGHDN and FVKESK. V lost 0 bases to trimming and J lost 2 bases, with 10 bases between them. The CDR3 loop spans 15 amino acids. CDR3 sequence (DNA): TGTGCCAGCAGCCAAGAAGGCCGACTCAACTATGGCTACACCTTC. Translating it yields CASSQEGRLNYGYTF.

V is TRBV27 and J is TRBJ2-5; no definite D call. Germline V gives CDR1 MNHEY, CDR2 SMNVEV (reference sequence). The CDR3 runs 13 residues. Trimming cost V 5 bases and J 5 bases, with 12 bases left between them. Here the CDR3 DNA reads TGTGCCAGCAGTCCCTCCGGGTGGGAGACCCAGTACTTC. Translating it yields CASSPSGWETQYF.

The rearrangement links TRBV7-2 to TRBJ2-1; 7 nucleotides match TRBD1. CDR1 and CDR2 (germline): SGHTA, FQGNSA. This CDR3 has 14 amino acids. The V segment lost 3 bases and the J segment 10 bases; nucleotides outside the gene matches: 9. In DNA form, the CDR3 reads TGTGCCAGCAGCTTCCGACAGGGAAGGCACGAGCAGTTCTTC. This gives the protein CASSFRQGRHEQFF.

This clone was seen only once. The J gene is TRBJ2-3, the V gene TRBV30, with D possibly TRBD2 on 5 matching bases. The CDR3 is 14 residues long. The ends were cut back, 2 bases at V and 1 base at J, with 10 bases in the middle. Germline V CDR1 and CDR2: GTSNPN, SVGIG (reference sequence). Here the CDR3 reads CAWSRRDRTDTQYF. The CDR3 DNA sequence: TGTGCCTGGAGTAGACGGGATCGCACAGATACGCAGTATTTT.

This chain uses TRBV6-5 with TRBJ1-5; TRBD1 is a possible D gene (5 bases). The CDR3 sequence is 15 residues long. Trimming stripped 7 bases from V and 5 bases from J, with 18 bases between. The V gene's germline CDR1 is MNHEY and CDR2 SVGAGI. For the CDR3, the DNA is TGTGCCAGCAACCAGGTGGTTGGAGGGGATCAGCCCCAGCATTTT. Translated, it gives CASNQVVGGDQPQHF.

The chain joins TRBV5-1 to TRBJ1-4; D not certain. Germline CDR1 is SGHRS and CDR2 is YFSETQ. V lost 0 bases to trimming and J lost 0 bases, with 6 bases between them. CDR3 length: 15 amino acids. The CDR3 is CASSLVRATNEKLFF. CDR3 sequence (DNA): TGCGCCAGCAGCTTGGTACGGGCAACTAATGAAAAACTGTTTTTT.

V is TRBV10-1 and J is TRBJ2-1; the match to TRBD2 covers 10 bases. The CDR3 totals 17 residues. Unmatched junction bases numbered 8, after V lost 0 bases and J lost 6 bases. The germline V gene has CDR1 WNHNN and CDR2 SYGVQD (reference sequence). The CDR3 DNA reads TGCGCCAGCAGTGAGTCTCCCCAGCGGGAGGGCCTCAATGAGCAGTTCTTC. Translation: CASSESPQREGLNEQFF.

In this sample, this clone turned up once. V is TRBV27 and J is TRBJ2-7; 9 nucleotides align to TRBD1. The CDR3 loop spans 15 amino acids. Germline values: CDR1 MNHEY, CDR2 SMNVEV (reference sequence). V lost 2 bases and J lost 4; bases outside the gene matches: 6. The CDR3 bases are TGTGCCAGCAGTTTAACAGGGGGCCCAGGTTACGAGCAGTACTTC. It translates to CASSLTGGPGYEQYF.

The chain employs TRBV6-1 and TRBJ1-1, with D perhaps TRBD1 (5 bases). V shed 1 base and J shed 7 bases, with 7 bases lying between them. The germline V gene has CDR1 MNHNS and CDR2 SASEGT. CDR3 length: 12 residues. CDR3 sequence (DNA): TGTGCCAGCAGTGAAGGGGGCATTGAAGCTTTCTTT. Translating it yields CASSEGGIEAFF.